This paragraph covers one T cell receptor beta chain sequence. This record belongs to a study of shared clonotypes between healthy human individuals. The V and J ends lost 4 bases and 5 bases, in that order; junction bases with no gene match: 7. This CDR3 has 14 amino acids. From germline, CDR1 is SGHNT and CDR2 YYREEE (reference sequence). Measured with immunoSEQ multiplex PCR; TCRdb has only the in-frame clones, and not every one. Of some 2.3 million clones listed, approximately 95% are singletons. The origin of this receptor is a man between 18 and 35 years old in good health. Some clones in this sample may be carry-over from other donors' samples. J is TRBJ1-1 and V is TRBV5-4; TRBD1 aligns across 8 bases. Sequenced: naive CD4+ T cells from PBMCs. Noted subset: CD45RA+ positively selected. CDR3 sequence: CASSPPTGVTEAFF. CDR3 sequence (DNA): TGTGCCAGCAGCCCCCCGACAGGGGTGACTGAAGCTTTCTTT.